What follows are 6 T cell receptor beta chains derived from one specimen sequenced in a study of T cells in Graves' hyperthyroidism and ophthalmopathy. RNA transcripts yielded amplified TCR beta CDR3 regions. TCR CDR3 underwent first-round RT-PCR with the HTBI primer set. TCRdb reanalysed the multiplex PCR reads using MiXCR and keeps one entry per CDR3 protein. The data show 400,000 to 550,000 distinct CDR3 sequences, approximately 15% seen once. The material sequenced was blood. These receptors all stem from a woman aged 18-29 years with Graves' hyperthyroidism.

This clonotype was counted at least ten times. The genes are TRBV3-1 and TRBJ2-7; no firm D call. Looked up from germline, CDR1 is LGHDT and CDR2 is YNNKEL (reference sequence). This CDR3 spans 14 amino acids. Trimming left V 1 base short and J 6 bases short, with 13 bases between. The CDR3 loop is CASSQGPRMSEQYV. The CDR3 nucleotides are TGTGCCAGCAGCCAAGGACCCCGCATGAGCGAGCAGTACGTC.

This clonotype appeared many times. The rearrangement links TRBV10-3 to TRBJ2-1; 10 nucleotides align to TRBD1. Germline values: CDR1 ENHRY, CDR2 SYGVKD. The junction had 7 bases not matched to a gene; V was cut back by 6 bases and J by 8 bases. The CDR3 runs to 14 residues. Here the CDR3 reads CAIRDRGAGYEQFF. The CDR3, as DNA: TGTGCCATCAGGGACAGGGGGGCTGGATATGAGCAGTTCTTC.

This clonotype was picked up many times. The chain links TRBV9 to TRBJ2-2; possibly TRBD2 for D (5 bases). There are 17 residues in the CDR3. Germline V gene lookup returns CDR1 SGDLS and CDR2 YYNGEE. V lost 0 bases and J lost 4, with 16 bases in between. This CDR3 reads CASSVVDGSAPTGELFF. CDR3 coding DNA: TGTGCCAGCAGCGTAGTGGATGGTAGCGCCCCCACCGGGGAGCTGTTTTTT. Full variable domain (rest looked up from reference TRBV9 and TRBJ2-2): DSGVTQTPKHLITATGQRVTLRCSPRSGDLSVYWYQQSLDQGLQFLIQYYNGEERAKGNILERFSAQQFPDLHSELNLSSLELGDSALYFCASSVVDGSAPTGELFFGEGSRLTVL.

The table lists this clonotype with many counts. The chain couples TRBV29-1 to TRBJ1-1; D call uncertain. The ends were cut back, 7 bases at V and 1 base at J, with 10 bases in the middle. This CDR3 is built from 12 residues. Germline CDR1 reads SQVTM; CDR2 reads ANQGSEA. The CDR3 here is CSAKPANTEAFF. CDR3 DNA sequence: TGCAGCGCGAAACCTGCGAACACTGAAGCTTTCTTT.

This clonotype was counted ten times or more. This chain joins TRBV3-1 and TRBJ2-3, with no clear D. Trimming pared 1 base from V and 2 bases from J, leaving 13 bases between. Germline V gives CDR1 LGHDT, CDR2 YNNKEL (reference sequence). CDR3 length: 16 amino acids. CDR3 nucleotides: TGTGCCAGCAGCCAAGCGGCACGCAGAAACACAGATACGCAGTATTTT. It specifies CASSQAARRNTDTQYF.

This clonotype was counted at least ten times. The V gene is TRBV6-1, the J gene TRBJ2-5; the D is unclear. Germline CDR1 and CDR2: MNHNS and SASEGT. Trimming took 7 bases from V and 4 from J, leaving 16 bases between them. This CDR3 is built from 14 residues. The CDR3 region has the DNA TGTGCCAGCATCCAAAATGAGTGGCGAGAGACCCAGTACTTC. It codes for CASIQNEWRETQYF.